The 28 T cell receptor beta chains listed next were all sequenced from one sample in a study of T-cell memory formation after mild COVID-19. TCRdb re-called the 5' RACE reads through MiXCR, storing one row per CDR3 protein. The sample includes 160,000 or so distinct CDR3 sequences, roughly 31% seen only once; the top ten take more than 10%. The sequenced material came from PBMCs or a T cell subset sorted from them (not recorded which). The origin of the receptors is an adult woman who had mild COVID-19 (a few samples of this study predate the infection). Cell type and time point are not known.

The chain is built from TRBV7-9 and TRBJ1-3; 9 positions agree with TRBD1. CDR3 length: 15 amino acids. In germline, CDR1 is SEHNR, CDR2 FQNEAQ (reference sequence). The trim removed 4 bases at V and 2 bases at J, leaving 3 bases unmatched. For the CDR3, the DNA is TGTGCCAGCAGCTGGGGGACAGGGACTGGAAACACCATATATTTT. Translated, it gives CASSWGTGTGNTIYF.

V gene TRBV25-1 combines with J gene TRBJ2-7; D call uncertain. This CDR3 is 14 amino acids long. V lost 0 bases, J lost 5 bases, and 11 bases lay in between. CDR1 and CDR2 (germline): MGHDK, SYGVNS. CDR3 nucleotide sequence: TGTGCCAGCAGTGAATACGGCACCATTAACGAGCAGTACTTC. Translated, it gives CASSEYGTINEQYF.

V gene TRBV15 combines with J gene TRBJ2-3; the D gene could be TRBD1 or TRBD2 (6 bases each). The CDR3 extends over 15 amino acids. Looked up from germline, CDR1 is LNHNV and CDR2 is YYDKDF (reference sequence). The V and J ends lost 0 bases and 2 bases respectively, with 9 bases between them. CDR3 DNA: TGTGCCACCAGCAGAGAGGAGGGGGTCACAGATACGCAGTATTTT. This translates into CATSREEGVTDTQYF.

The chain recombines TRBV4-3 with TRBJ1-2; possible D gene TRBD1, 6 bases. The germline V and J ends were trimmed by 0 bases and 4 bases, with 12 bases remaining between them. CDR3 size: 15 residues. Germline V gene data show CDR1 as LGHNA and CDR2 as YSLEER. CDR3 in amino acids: CASSQDTGLSYGYTF. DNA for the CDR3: TGCGCCAGCAGCCAAGATACAGGGCTGTCCTATGGCTACACCTTC.

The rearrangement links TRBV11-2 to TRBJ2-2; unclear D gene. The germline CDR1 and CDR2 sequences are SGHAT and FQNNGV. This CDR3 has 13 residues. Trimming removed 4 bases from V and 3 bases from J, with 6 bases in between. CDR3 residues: CASSWVYTGELFF. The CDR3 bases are TGTGCCAGCAGCTGGGTCTACACCGGGGAGCTGTTTTTT. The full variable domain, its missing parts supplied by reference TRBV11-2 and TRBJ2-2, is EAGVAQSPRYKIIEKRQSVAFWCNPISGHATLYWYQQILGQGPKLLIQFQNNGVVDDSQLPKDRFSAERLKGVDSTLKIQPAKLEDSAVYLCASSWVYTGELFFGEGSRLTVL.

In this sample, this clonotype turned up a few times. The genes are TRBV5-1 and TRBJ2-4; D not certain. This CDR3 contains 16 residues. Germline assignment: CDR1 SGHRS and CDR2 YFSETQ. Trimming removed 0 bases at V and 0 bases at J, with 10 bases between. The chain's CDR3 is CASSLDGVLAKNIQYF. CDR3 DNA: TGCGCCAGCAGCTTGGACGGTGTCTTAGCCAAAAACATTCAGTACTTC. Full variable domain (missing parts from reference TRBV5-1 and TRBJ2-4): KAGVTQTPRYLIKTRGQQVTLSCSPISGHRSVSWYQQTPGQGLQFLFEYFSETQRNKGNFPGRFSGRQFSNSRSEMNVSTLELGDSALYLCASSLDGVLAKNIQYFGAGTRLSVL.

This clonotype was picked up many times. CDR3 sequence reads: CSPRGDSYTF. CDR3 nucleotides: TGCAGTCCCCGGGGGGACAGCTACACCTTC. The chain is built from TRBV20-1 and TRBJ1-2, with D maybe TRBD1 (6 bases). Per the germline V gene, CDR1 is DFQATT and CDR2 is SNEGSKA (reference sequence). V was pared by 8 bases and J by 9 bases, with 13 bases between. The CDR3 contains 10 residues.

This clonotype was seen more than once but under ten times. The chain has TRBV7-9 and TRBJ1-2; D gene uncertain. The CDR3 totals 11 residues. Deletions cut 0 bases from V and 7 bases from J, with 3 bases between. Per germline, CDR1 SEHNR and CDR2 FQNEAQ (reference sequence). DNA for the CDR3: TGTGCCAGCAGCTTAGCGGTTGGCTACACCTTC. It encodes CASSLAVGYTF.

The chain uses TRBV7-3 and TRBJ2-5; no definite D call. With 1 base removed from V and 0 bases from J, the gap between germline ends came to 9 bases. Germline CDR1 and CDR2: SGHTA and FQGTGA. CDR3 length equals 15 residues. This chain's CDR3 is CASSLKGSYQETQYF. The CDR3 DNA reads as TGTGCCAGCAGCTTAAAGGGCAGCTACCAAGAGACCCAGTACTTC.

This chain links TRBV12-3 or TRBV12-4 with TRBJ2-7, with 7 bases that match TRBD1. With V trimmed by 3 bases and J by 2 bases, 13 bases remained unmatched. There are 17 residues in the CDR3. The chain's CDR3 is CASSFRWLGTEAYEQYF. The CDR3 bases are TGTGCCAGCAGTTTTAGGTGGTTGGGGACAGAGGCCTACGAGCAGTACTTC.

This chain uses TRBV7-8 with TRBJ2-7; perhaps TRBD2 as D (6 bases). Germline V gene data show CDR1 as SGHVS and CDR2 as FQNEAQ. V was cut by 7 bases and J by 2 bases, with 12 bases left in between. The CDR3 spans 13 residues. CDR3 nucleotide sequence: TGTGCCAGCATCCCGGAGGGAACCTACGAGCAGTACTTC. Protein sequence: CASIPEGTYEQYF.

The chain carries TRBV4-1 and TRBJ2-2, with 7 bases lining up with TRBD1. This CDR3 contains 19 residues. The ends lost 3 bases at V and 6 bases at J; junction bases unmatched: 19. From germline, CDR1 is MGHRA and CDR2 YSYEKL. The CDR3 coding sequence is TGCGCCAGCAGCCATGGAGGACAGGACCGTCTACGCACCCCCGGGGAGCTGTTTTTT. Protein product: CASSHGGQDRLRTPGELFF.

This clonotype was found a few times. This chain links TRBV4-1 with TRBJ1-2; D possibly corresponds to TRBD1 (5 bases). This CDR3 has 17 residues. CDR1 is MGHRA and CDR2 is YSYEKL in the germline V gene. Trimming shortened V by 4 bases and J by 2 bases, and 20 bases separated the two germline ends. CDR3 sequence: CASSLRAHSGANYGYTF. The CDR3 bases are TGCGCCAGCAGCCTTAGGGCTCATAGTGGGGCGAACTATGGCTACACCTTC.

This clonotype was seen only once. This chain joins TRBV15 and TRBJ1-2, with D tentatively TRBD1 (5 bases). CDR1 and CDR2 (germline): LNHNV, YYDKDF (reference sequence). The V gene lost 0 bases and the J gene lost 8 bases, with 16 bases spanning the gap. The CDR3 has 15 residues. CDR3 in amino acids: CATSRDLLQVGGYTF. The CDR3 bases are TGTGCCACCAGCAGAGATCTCTTACAGGTTGGCGGCTACACCTTC.

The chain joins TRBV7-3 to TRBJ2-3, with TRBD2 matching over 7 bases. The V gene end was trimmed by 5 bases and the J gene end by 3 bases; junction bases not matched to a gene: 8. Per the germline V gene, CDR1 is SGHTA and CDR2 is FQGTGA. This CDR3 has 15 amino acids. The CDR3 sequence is CASSPNPSGTDTQYF. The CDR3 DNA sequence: TGTGCCAGCAGCCCAAATCCTAGCGGAACAGATACGCAGTATTTT.

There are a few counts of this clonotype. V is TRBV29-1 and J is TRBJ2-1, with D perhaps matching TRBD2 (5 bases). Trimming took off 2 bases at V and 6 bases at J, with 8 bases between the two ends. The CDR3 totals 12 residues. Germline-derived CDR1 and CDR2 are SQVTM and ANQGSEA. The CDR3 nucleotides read TGCAGCGTTGAACGGACTCTCAATGAGCAGTTCTTC. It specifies CSVERTLNEQFF.

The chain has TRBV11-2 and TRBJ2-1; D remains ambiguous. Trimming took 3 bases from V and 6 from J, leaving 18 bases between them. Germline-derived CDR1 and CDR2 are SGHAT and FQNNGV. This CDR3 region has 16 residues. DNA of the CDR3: TGTGCCAGCAGCTTTGGTAACTCCTTTATCGGCAATGAGCAGTTCTTC. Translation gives CASSFGNSFIGNEQFF.

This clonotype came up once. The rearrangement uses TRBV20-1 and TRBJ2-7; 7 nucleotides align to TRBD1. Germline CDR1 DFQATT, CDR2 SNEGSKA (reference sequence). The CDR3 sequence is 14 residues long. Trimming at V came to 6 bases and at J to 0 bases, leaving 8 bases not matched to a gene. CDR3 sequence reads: CSASGTALSYEQYF. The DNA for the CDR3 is TGCAGTGCGAGTGGGACAGCACTCTCCTACGAGCAGTACTTC.

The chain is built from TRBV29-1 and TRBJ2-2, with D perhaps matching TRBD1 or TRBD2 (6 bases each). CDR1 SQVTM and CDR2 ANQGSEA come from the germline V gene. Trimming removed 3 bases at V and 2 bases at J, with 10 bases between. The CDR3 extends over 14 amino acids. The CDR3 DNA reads TGCAGCGTTGATAGGGGGGAAAACACCGGGGAGCTGTTTTTT. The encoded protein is CSVDRGENTGELFF.

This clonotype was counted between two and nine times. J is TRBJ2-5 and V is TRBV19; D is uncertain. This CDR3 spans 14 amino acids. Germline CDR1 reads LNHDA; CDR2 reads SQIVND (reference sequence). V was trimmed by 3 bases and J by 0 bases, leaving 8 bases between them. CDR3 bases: TGTGCCAGTAGTATTCGTCAGTACCAAGAGACCCAGTACTTC. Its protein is CASSIRQYQETQYF.

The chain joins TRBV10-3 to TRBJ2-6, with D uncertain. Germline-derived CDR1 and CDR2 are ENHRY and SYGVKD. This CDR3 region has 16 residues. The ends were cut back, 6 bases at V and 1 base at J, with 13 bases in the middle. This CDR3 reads CAISRAHSSGANVLTF. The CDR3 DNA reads TGTGCCATCAGCCGGGCCCATAGTTCTGGGGCCAACGTCCTGACTTTC.

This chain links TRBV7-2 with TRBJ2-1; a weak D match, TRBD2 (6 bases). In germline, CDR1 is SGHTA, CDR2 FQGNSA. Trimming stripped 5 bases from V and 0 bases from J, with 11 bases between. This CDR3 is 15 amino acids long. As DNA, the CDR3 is TGTGCCAGCAGCACGGGACTTGTCTCCTACAATGAGCAGTTCTTC. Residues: CASSTGLVSYNEQFF.

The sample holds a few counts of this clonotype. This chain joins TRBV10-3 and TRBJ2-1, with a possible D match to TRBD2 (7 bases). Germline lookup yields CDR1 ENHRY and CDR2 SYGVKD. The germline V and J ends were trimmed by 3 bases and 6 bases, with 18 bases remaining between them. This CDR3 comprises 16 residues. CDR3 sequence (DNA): TGTGCCATCAGTGAATGGGGGCGGGGGACCCGCAATGAGCAGTTCTTC. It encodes CAISEWGRGTRNEQFF.

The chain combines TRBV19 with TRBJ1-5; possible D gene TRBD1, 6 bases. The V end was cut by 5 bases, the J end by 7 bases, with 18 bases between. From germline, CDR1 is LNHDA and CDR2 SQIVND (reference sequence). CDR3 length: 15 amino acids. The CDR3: CASSSATGSGQPQHF. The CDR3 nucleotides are TGTGCCAGTAGTTCCGCAACAGGGTCGGGGCAGCCCCAGCATTTT.

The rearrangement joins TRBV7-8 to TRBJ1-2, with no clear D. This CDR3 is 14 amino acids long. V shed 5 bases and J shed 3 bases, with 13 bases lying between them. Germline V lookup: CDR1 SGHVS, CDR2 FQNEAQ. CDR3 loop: CASSPAEGYYGYTF. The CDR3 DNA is TGTGCCAGCAGCCCCGCGGAGGGCTACTATGGCTACACCTTC.

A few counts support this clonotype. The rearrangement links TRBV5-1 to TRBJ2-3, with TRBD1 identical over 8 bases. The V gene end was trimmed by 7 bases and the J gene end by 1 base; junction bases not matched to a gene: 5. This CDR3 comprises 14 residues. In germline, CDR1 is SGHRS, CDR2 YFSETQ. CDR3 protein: CASFLQGGTDTQYF. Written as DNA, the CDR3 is TGCGCCAGCTTTTTACAGGGGGGCACAGATACGCAGTATTTT.

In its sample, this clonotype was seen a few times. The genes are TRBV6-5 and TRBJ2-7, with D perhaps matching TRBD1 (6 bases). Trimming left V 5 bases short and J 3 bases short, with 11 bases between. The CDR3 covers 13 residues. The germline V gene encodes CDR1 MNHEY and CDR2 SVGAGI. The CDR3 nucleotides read TGTGCCAGCAGTCAGGACAGTAGCTACGAGCAGTACTTC. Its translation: CASSQDSSYEQYF.

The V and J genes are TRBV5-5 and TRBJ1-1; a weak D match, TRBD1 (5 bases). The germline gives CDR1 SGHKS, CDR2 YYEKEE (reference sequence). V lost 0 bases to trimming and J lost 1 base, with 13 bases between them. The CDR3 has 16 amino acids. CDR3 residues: CASSLVSGLGNTEAFF. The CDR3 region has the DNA TGTGCCAGCAGCTTGGTCTCAGGGCTGGGGAACACTGAAGCTTTCTTT. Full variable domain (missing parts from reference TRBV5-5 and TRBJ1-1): DAGVTQSPTHLIKTRGQQVTLRCSPISGHKSVSWYQQVLGQGPQFIFQYYEKEERGRGNFPDRFSARQFPNYSSELNVNALLLGDSALYLCASSLVSGLGNTEAFFGQGTRLTVV.